The 27 T cell receptor beta chains below come from one sample, sequenced in a study of T cells of healthy individuals. TCRdb recomputed calls from the 5' RACE reads with MiXCR, one row per CDR3 protein. The sample yields around 83,000 distinct CDR3 sequences, more than 4.5% seen once. The receptors derive from a female donor in good health.

Comment on this clonotype: A much larger clone differs from this one at a single base, so this may be a read error. The rearrangement links TRBV10-3 to TRBJ2-7; 11 nucleotides line up with TRBD2. Germline loops: CDR1 ENHRY, CDR2 SYGVKD. The CDR3 totals 13 residues. The junction had 5 bases not matched to a gene; V was cut back by 8 bases and J by 5 bases. CDR3 bases: TGTGCCATCGGAACTAGCGGGAGTCACGAGCAGTACTTC. This sequence encodes CAIGTSGSHEQYF.

The table lists this clonotype with many counts. This chain uses TRBV29-1 with TRBJ2-3; 8 positions match TRBD2. CDR3 length: 15 residues. With V trimmed by 7 bases and J by 2 bases, 11 bases remained unmatched. The germline CDR1 and CDR2 sequences are SQVTM and ANQGSEA. As DNA, the CDR3 is TGCAGCGCGGATAAGCGGGAGAAGGCCACAGATACGCAGTATTTT. Its translation is CSADKREKATDTQYF.

This clonotype has more than one count but fewer than ten. This sequence joins TRBV5-1 and TRBJ2-3, with a tentative D call TRBD2 (6 bases). Germline V gene sequence: CDR1 SGHRS, CDR2 YFSETQ. The CDR3 spans 15 residues. The ends were cut back, 4 bases at V and 2 bases at J, with 14 bases in the middle. The CDR3 is CASSPPAGLTDTQYF. The DNA for the CDR3 is TGCGCCAGCAGCCCTCCTGCGGGACTCACAGATACGCAGTATTTT.

This clonotype has at least ten counts. The chain employs TRBV5-4 and TRBJ1-3; TRBD1 might be the D (6 bases). Germline CDR1 SGHNT, CDR2 YYREEE (reference sequence). The CDR3 is 16 amino acids. The V end lost 2 bases, the J end lost 0 bases, and 12 bases lay between the germline ends. The CDR3 region is CASSFQGRGSGNTIYF. DNA of the CDR3: TGTGCCAGCAGCTTTCAGGGCAGGGGCTCTGGAAACACCATATATTTT.

In this sample, this clonotype turned up a few times. The gene calls are TRBV28 and TRBJ1-5; tentative D call: TRBD1 (6 bases). Germline V CDR1 and CDR2: MDHEN, SYDVKM. Trimming removed 0 bases at V and 4 bases at J, with 13 bases between. The CDR3 extends over 16 amino acids. CDR3 in amino acids: CASSLWGARRNQPQHF. CDR3 DNA: TGTGCCAGCAGTTTATGGGGGGCGAGGCGGAATCAGCCCCAGCATTTT.

In its sample, this clonotype was seen many times. The chain couples TRBV4-3 to TRBJ2-7, with a possible D match to TRBD1 (5 bases). The CDR3 is made up of 14 amino acids. The V gene's germline CDR1 is LGHNA and CDR2 YSLEER. The V end was cut by 1 base, the J end by 2 bases, with 9 bases between. DNA of the CDR3: TGCGCCAGCAGCCAAGGAGACAGTACCTACGAGCAGTACTTC. Protein: CASSQGDSTYEQYF.

This clonotype was detected ten times or more. The genes are TRBV29-1 and TRBJ1-1; 8 bases map to TRBD1. CDR3 length: 14 residues. The J segment lost 1 base and the V segment lost 6 bases, leaving 7 bases of the junction unmatched. Germline V gene data show CDR1 as SQVTM and CDR2 as ANQGSEA. The CDR3 DNA reads as TGCAGCGTCAGGACAGGGAGCGCGAACACTGAAGCTTTCTTT. Its translation is CSVRTGSANTEAFF.

The rearrangement uses TRBV11-2 and TRBJ1-1, with D hard to call. V was trimmed by 0 bases and J by 3 bases, leaving 5 bases between them. The CDR3 loop spans 13 amino acids. CDR1 SGHAT and CDR2 FQNNGV come from the germline V gene. The CDR3: CASSLDGDTEAFF. In DNA form, the CDR3 reads TGTGCCAGCAGCTTAGATGGTGACACTGAAGCTTTCTTT. The full variable domain, with the rest looked up from reference TRBV11-2 and TRBJ1-1, is EAGVAQSPRYKIIEKRQSVAFWCNPISGHATLYWYQQILGQGPKLLIQFQNNGVVDDSQLPKDRFSAERLKGVDSTLKIQPAKLEDSAVYLCASSLDGDTEAFFGQGTRLTVV.

This clonotype was counted many times. The chain couples TRBV15 to TRBJ2-7, with 10 bases lining up with TRBD2. Germline CDR1 reads LNHNV; CDR2 reads YYDKDF (reference sequence). J gave up 2 bases and V 0 bases, and 4 bases lay outside the gene matches. This CDR3 has 16 residues. The CDR3 DNA is TGTGCCACCAGCAGAGAAACTAGCGGGGCCCCCTACGAGCAGTACTTC. Its translation is CATSRETSGAPYEQYF. The entire variable domain, with the rest obtained from reference TRBV15 and TRBJ2-7, is as follows: DAMVIQNPRYQVTQFGKPVTLSCSQTLNHNVMYWYQQKSSQAPKLLFHYYDKDFNNEADTPDNFQSRRPNTSFCFLDIRSPGLGDTAMYLCATSRETSGAPYEQYFGPGTRLTVT.

This clonotype was picked up many times. V gene TRBV20-1 combines with J gene TRBJ2-7, with 9 bases lining up with TRBD2. Per germline, CDR1 DFQATT and CDR2 SNEGSKA (reference sequence). V dropped 3 bases and J dropped 5; count of bases not matched to a gene: 11. The CDR3 loop spans 15 amino acids. This chain's CDR3 is CSASRLAVLKNEQYF. The CDR3 DNA is TGCAGTGCTAGTCGACTAGCGGTCCTGAAGAACGAGCAGTACTTC.

The table lists this clonotype with many counts. This sequence joins TRBV9 and TRBJ2-7; 7 positions agree with TRBD2. The V gene's germline CDR1 is SGDLS and CDR2 YYNGEE. This CDR3 has 13 amino acids. J lost 3 bases, V lost 5 bases, and 5 bases had no gene match. CDR3 sequence: CASSVTSDYEQYF. The CDR3 DNA is TGTGCCAGCAGTGTTACTAGCGACTACGAGCAGTACTTC.

This clonotype was picked up many times. The rearrangement links TRBV6-5 to TRBJ1-1; 7 bases are shared with TRBD1. The V segment lost 4 bases and the J segment 6 bases; nucleotides outside the gene matches: 5. Germline V CDR1 and CDR2: MNHEY, SVGAGI. The CDR3 extends over 13 amino acids. The CDR3 DNA reads TGTGCCAGCAGTTGGGACAGCGGGGCTGAAGCTTTCTTT. Protein: CASSWDSGAEAFF.

This clonotype showed up many times. The chain recombines TRBV29-1 with TRBJ2-2, with D possibly matching TRBD2 (6 bases). The CDR3 loop spans 14 amino acids. Germline values: CDR1 SQVTM, CDR2 ANQGSEA. V lost 5 bases to trimming and J lost 6 bases, with 16 bases between them. The CDR3 sequence: CSVRMGGTAGELFF. DNA for the CDR3: TGCAGCGTTAGGATGGGAGGAACCGCCGGGGAGCTGTTTTTT.

This clonotype was seen a handful of times. The V gene is TRBV7-2, the J gene TRBJ1-6, with D uncertain. The CDR3 totals 15 residues. CDR1 and CDR2 from the germline V gene are SGHTA and FQGNSA. The V and J ends lost 6 bases and 0 bases respectively, with 9 bases between them. The CDR3: CASREESSYNSPLHF. The CDR3 nucleotides are TGTGCCAGCAGAGAGGAGAGCTCCTATAATTCACCCCTCCACTTT.

This clonotype came up a few times. The chain links TRBV4-2 to TRBJ1-5; TRBD1 might be the D (6 bases). Per germline, CDR1 LGHNA and CDR2 YNFKEQ. The CDR3 covers 17 residues. The germline V and J ends were trimmed by 0 bases and 6 bases, with 18 bases remaining between them. The CDR3 nucleotides are TGTGCCAGCAGCCAAGACGGATTCGCGGGGGCAAGTCAGCCCCAGCATTTT. Amino acids: CASSQDGFAGASQPQHF.

This clonotype was picked up many times. This chain uses TRBV4-2 with TRBJ2-3; D call uncertain. The V end was cut by 4 bases, the J end by 6 bases, with 14 bases between. Germline CDR1 LGHNA, CDR2 YNFKEQ. The CDR3 has 14 amino acids. CDR3 bases: TGTGCCAGCAGCCTATGGCACTCCCCGGATACGCAGTATTTT. Translation: CASSLWHSPDTQYF.

This clonotype was observed a few times. The chain uses TRBV18 and TRBJ1-6; tentatively, D is TRBD1 (5 bases). Germline assignment: CDR1 KGHSH and CDR2 LQKENI. This CDR3 region has 15 residues. Trimming left V 4 bases short and J 7 bases short, with 14 bases between. For the CDR3, the DNA is TGTGCCAGCTCACGGGACCTCCCGAACAATTCACCCCTCCACTTT. The encoded protein is CASSRDLPNNSPLHF.

V usage is TRBV6-5 and J usage is TRBJ1-4; TRBD1 might be the D (5 bases). The V gene's germline CDR1 is MNHEY and CDR2 SVGAGI. This CDR3 contains 17 residues. Deletions cut 6 bases from V and 10 bases from J, with 27 bases between. The CDR3 here is CASSQTSTGPTTGKLFF. DNA of the CDR3: TGTGCCAGCAGCCAAACCTCCACAGGCCCTACCACGGGAAAACTGTTTTTT.

In nucleotides, the CDR3 is TGTGCCAGCAGTTTCCCAACTCGAGAGACACGGCATAATTCACCCCTCCACTTT. Protein product: CASSFPTRETRHNSPLHF. V usage is TRBV28 and J usage is TRBJ1-6, with D unresolved. Per the germline V gene, CDR1 is MDHEN and CDR2 is SYDVKM. Between the trimmed V and J ends, which lost 3 bases and 5 bases, there was a span of 20 bases. The CDR3 has 18 residues.

The table lists this clonotype with many counts. V gene TRBV28 combines with J gene TRBJ2-2; D is possibly TRBD1 (5 bases). V lost 7 bases to trimming and J lost 5 bases, with 20 bases between them. Germline values: CDR1 MDHEN, CDR2 SYDVKM. The CDR3 spans 16 residues. Here the CDR3 reads CASISTGARLTGELFF. The CDR3 DNA sequence: TGTGCCAGCATCTCTACAGGCGCTAGGTTGACCGGGGAGCTGTTTTTT.

There are many counts of this clonotype. The chain carries TRBV20-1 and TRBJ2-3; 11 bases agree with TRBD1. This CDR3 contains 14 residues. V dropped 5 bases and J dropped 6; count of bases not matched to a gene: 7. Germline CDR1 and CDR2: DFQATT and SNEGSKA (reference sequence). The CDR3 spells CSAPGQGGLDTQYF. For the CDR3, the DNA is TGCAGTGCTCCGGGACAGGGGGGTTTGGATACGCAGTATTTT.

This clonotype was seen many times. The chain joins TRBV4-1 to TRBJ2-2; possibly TRBD1 for D (7 bases). CDR1 MGHRA and CDR2 YSYEKL come from the germline V gene. The length of the CDR3 is 17 residues. Trimming took off 4 bases at V and 0 bases at J, with 15 bases between the two ends. CDR3: CASSLPGGGANTGELFF. The CDR3 DNA reads as TGCGCCAGCAGCCTTCCTGGAGGGGGCGCGAACACCGGGGAGCTGTTTTTT.

This clonotype was seen ten or more times. V is TRBV7-2 and J is TRBJ1-3, with D tentatively TRBD1 (5 bases). V shed 4 bases and J shed 4 bases, with 14 bases lying between them. There are 15 residues in the CDR3. Germline V CDR1 and CDR2: SGHTA, FQGNSA. For the CDR3, the DNA is TGTGCCAGCAGCTCATCGGGCGGGGGAGGAAACACCATATATTTT. This codes for CASSSSGGGGNTIYF.

This clonotype turned up a few times. V is TRBV3-1 and J is TRBJ2-7; D unresolved. Per the germline V gene, CDR1 is LGHDT and CDR2 is YNNKEL (reference sequence). The CDR3 extends over 14 amino acids. The V end was cut by 0 bases, the J end by 9 bases, with 15 bases between. In DNA form, the CDR3 reads TGTGCCAGCAGCCAAGACAGTTTCGGAATCGGGCAGTACTTC. Translating gives CASSQDSFGIGQYF.

The sample holds many counts of this clonotype. The chain uses TRBV24-1 and TRBJ2-3; 8 nucleotides line up with TRBD2. CDR3 length: 18 amino acids. Germline V gene sequence: CDR1 KGHDR, CDR2 SFDVKD. Trimming took 0 bases from V and 1 from J; bases not matched to a gene: 8. The CDR3 nucleotides read TGTGCCACCAGTGATTTGCAACAGGCGGGGGGTCGCACAGATACGCAGTATTTT. This translates into CATSDLQQAGGRTDTQYF.

In its sample, this clonotype was seen a few times. The rearrangement uses TRBV19 and TRBJ2-3, with D hard to call. This CDR3 has 13 amino acids. Germline CDR1 is LNHDA and CDR2 is SQIVND (reference sequence). The ends were cut back, 7 bases at V and 0 bases at J, with 8 bases in the middle. The CDR3 DNA reads as TGTGCCAGTAAAAGGCCTAGCACAGATACGCAGTATTTT. This encodes CASKRPSTDTQYF.

This clonotype has a count of ten or more. The rearrangement links TRBV24-1 to TRBJ1-2; D call uncertain. The CDR3 runs to 12 residues. The V end was cut by 6 bases, the J end by 0 bases, with 4 bases between. Germline V lookup: CDR1 KGHDR, CDR2 SFDVKD. CDR3 sequence (DNA): TGTGCCACCAGTAGCTCTAACTATGGCTACACCTTC. It translates to CATSSSNYGYTF.